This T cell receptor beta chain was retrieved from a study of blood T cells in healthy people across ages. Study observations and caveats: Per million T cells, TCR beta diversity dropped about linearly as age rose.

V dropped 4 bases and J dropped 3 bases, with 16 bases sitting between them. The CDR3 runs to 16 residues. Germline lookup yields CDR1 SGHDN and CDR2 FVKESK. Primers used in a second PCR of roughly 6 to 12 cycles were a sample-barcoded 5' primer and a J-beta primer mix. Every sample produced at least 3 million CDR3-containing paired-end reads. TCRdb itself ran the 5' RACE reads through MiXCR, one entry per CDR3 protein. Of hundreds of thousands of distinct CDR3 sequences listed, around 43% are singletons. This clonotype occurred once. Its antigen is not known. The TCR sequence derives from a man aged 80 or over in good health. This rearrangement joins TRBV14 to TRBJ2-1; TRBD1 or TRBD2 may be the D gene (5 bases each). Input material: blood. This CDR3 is CASSRHTGPDYNEQFF. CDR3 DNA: TGTGCCAGCAGCCGACATACGGGACCAGACTACAATGAGCAGTTCTTC.